This T cell receptor (beta chain) was retrieved from a study of cytomegalovirus exposure and HLA in healthy donors. Study findings and constraints: There were some V segments, including TRBV6-2 and TRBV6-3, excluded as indistinguishable.

About this clone itself: As yet, its antigen is unknown.

The PCR had 60 Vbeta and 13 Jbeta primers. Profiled with immunoSEQ multiplex PCR; TCRdb holds only in-frame clones, not every one. The sample holds about 84,000 clones; roughly 64% are singletons and the top ten take approximately 16%. This CDR3 is built from 17 residues. Germline CDR1 and CDR2: WNHNN and SYGVQD (reference sequence). With V trimmed by 6 bases and J by 8 bases, 14 bases remained unmatched. V usage is TRBV10-1 and J usage is TRBJ2-1, with 12 bases that match TRBD2. The TCR comes from a woman between 40 and 50 years old in good health and CMV-seropositive. Sequences were obtained from PBMCs. The DNA of the CDR3 is TGCGCCAGCAGATCTAGCGGGAGGGTTCTCCTTTGCGATGAGCAGTTCTTC. This gives the protein CASRSSGRVLLCDEQFF.